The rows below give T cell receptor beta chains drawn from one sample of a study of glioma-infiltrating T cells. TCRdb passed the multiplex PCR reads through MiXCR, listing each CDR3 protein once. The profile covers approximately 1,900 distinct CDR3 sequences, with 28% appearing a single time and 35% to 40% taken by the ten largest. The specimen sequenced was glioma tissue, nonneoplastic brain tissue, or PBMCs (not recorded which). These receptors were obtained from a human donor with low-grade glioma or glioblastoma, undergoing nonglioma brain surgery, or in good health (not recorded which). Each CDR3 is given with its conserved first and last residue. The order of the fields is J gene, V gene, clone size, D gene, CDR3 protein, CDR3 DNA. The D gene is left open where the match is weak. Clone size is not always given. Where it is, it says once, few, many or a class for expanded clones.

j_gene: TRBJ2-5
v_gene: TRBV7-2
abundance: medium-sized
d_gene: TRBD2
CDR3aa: CASSLEGPASGAKGTQYF
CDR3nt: TGTGCCAGCAGCTTAGAGGGGCCGGCTAGCGGGGCCAAGGGGACCCAGTACTTC

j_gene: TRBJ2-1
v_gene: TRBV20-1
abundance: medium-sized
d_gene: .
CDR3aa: CSARGEGGSYNEQFF
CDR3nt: TGCAGTGCCAGGGGGGAGGGCGGGTCCTACAATGAGCAGTTCTTC

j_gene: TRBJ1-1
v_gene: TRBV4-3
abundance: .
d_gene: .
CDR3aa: CASSQAQSPMNTEAFF
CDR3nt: TGCGCCAGCAGCCAAGCCCAGTCACCTATGAACACTGAAGCTTTCTTT

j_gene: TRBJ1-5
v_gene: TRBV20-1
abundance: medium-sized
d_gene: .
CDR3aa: CSARHSGIGNQPQHF
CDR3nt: TGCAGTGCTAGGCACTCGGGTATTGGCAATCAGCCCCAGCATTTT

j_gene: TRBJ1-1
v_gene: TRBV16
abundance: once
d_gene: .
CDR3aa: CASSQSTGSATEASF
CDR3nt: TGTGCCAGCAGCCAATCTACGGGGAGTGCCACTGAAGCTTCCTTT

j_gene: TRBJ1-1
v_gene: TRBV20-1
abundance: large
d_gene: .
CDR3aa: CSAREAGRGSYTEAFF
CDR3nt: TGCAGTGCTAGAGAAGCGGGAAGGGGGTCATACACTGAAGCTTTCTTT

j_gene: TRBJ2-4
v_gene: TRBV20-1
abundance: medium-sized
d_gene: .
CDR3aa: CSAPNRPTAKNIQYF
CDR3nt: TGCAGCGCCCCAAATAGGCCAACAGCCAAAAACATTCAGTACTTC

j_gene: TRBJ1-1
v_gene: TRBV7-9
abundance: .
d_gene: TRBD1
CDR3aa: CASSQPTGTTEAFF
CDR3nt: TGTGCCAGCAGCCAACCGACAGGGACCACTGAAGCTTTCTTT

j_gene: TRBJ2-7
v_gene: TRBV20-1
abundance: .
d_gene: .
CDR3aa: CSVVADRSPYEQYF
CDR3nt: TGCAGCGTTGTAGCGGACAGATCCCCCTACGAGCAGTACTTC

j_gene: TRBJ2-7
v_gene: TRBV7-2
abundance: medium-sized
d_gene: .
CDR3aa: CASSLDPGAPREQYF
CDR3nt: TGTGCCAGCAGCTTAGATCCAGGGGCGCCTAGGGAGCAGTACTTC

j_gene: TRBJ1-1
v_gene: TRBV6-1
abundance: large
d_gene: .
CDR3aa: CASSRIDTEAFF
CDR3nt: TGTGCCAGCAGCCGGATCGACACTGAAGCTTTCTTT

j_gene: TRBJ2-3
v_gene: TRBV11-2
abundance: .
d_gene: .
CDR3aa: CASSLEGVSSTDTQYF
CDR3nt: TGTGCCAGCAGCTTAGAAGGGGTATCTAGCACAGATACGCAGTATTTT

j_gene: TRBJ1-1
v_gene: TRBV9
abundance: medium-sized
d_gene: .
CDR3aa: CASSVGLGAAGAFF
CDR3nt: TGTGCCAGCAGCGTAGGGTTAGGGGCCGCCGGAGCTTTCTTT

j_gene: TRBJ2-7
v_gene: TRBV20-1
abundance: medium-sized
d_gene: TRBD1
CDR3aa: CSAGRQGEYEQYF
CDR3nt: TGCAGTGCTGGCAGACAGGGGGAATACGAGCAGTACTTC

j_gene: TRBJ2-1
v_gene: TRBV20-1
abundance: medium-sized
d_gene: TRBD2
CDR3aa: CSANSRAGVSTGEQFF
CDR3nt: TGCAGTGCCAATTCCCGAGCGGGAGTAAGTACCGGTGAGCAGTTCTTC

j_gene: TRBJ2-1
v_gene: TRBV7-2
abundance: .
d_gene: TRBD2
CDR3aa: CASSRPGLPSNEQFF
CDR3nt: TGTGCCAGCAGTCGCCCGGGACTACCCTCCAATGAGCAGTTCTTC

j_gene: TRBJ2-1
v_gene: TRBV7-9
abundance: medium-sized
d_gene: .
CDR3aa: CASSHTPQSNEQFF
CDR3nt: TGTGCCAGCAGCCATACCCCGCAAAGCAATGAGCAGTTCTTC

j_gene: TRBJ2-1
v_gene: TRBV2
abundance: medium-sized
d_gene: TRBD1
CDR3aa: CASSETGGYNEQFF
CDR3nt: TGTGCCAGCAGTGAGACAGGGGGGTACAATGAGCAGTTCTTC

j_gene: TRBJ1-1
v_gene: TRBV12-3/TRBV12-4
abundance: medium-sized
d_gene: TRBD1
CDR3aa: CASRRTGRDTEAFF
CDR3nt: TGTGCCAGCAGGCGGACAGGGCGGGACACTGAAGCTTTCTTT

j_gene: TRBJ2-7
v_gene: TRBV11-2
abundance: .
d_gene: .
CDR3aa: CASSPDGGSYEQYF
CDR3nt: TGTGCCAGCAGCCCAGACGGAGGGTCCTACGAGCAGTACTTC

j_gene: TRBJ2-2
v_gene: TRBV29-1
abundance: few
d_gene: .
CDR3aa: CSVTRDSSGELFF
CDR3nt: TGCAGCGTCACCAGGGACTCCTCCGGGGAGCTGTTTTTT

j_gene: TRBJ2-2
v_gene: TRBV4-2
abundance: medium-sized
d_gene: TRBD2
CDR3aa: CASSPLAGDTGELFF
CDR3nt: TGTGCCAGCAGCCCACTAGCGGGAGACACCGGGGAGCTGTTTTTT

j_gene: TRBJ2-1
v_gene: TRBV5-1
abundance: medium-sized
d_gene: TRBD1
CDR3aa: CASSIRDRGVEFF
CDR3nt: TGCGCCAGCAGTATCCGGGACAGGGGCGTCGAGTTCTTC

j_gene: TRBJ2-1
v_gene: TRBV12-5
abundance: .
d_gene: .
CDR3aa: CASGLSGVNEQFF
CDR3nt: TGTGCTAGTGGTTTGTCAGGGGTTAATGAGCAGTTCTTC

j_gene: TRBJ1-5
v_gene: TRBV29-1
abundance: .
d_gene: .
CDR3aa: CSVEMKGSLRPQDF
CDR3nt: TGCAGCGTTGAGATGAAAGGTTCCCTTAGGCCCCAGGATTTT

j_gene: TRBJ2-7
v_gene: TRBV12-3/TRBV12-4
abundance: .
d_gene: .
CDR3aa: CASSVTGSSAYEQYF
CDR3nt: TGTGCCAGCAGCGTCACCGGGAGTAGCGCCTACGAGCAGTACTTC

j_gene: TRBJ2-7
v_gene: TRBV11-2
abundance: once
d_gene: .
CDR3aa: CASSPYEGSYEQYF
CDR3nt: TGTGCCAGCAGCCCATATGAGGGTTCCTACGAGCAGTACTTC

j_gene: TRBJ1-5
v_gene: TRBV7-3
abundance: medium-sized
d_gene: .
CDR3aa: CASSLSSNQPQHF
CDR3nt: TGTGCCAGCAGCTTGAGCAGCAATCAGCCCCAGCATTTT

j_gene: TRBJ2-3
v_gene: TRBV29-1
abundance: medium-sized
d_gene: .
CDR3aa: CSVVPGTDTQYF
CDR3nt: TGCAGCGTTGTTCCGGGCACAGATACGCAGTATTTT

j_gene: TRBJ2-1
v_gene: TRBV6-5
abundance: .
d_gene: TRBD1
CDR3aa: CAGSYSNRGADDEQFF
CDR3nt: TGTGCCGGCAGTTACTCGAACAGGGGAGCTGATGATGAGCAGTTCTTC

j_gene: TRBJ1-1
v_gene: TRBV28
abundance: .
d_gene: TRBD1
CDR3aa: CARSLRLGRGDEAFF
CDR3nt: TGTGCCAGGAGTCTACGCCTGGGCAGGGGGGATGAAGCTTTCTTT

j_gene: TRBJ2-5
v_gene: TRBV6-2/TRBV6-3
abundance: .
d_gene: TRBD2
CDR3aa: CASSSWTSKRVAETQYF
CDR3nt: TGTGCCAGCAGTTCTTGGACTAGCAAGAGGGTAGCGGAGACCCAGTACTTC

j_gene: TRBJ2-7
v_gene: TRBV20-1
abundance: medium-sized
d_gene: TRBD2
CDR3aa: CSASGTSYEQYF
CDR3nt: TGCAGTGCTTCCGGGACTAGCTACGAGCAGTACTTC

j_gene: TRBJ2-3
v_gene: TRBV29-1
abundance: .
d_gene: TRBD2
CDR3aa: CSVPGLAGVAADTQYF
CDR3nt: TGCAGCGTTCCGGGACTAGCGGGAGTTGCGGCAGATACGCAGTATTTT

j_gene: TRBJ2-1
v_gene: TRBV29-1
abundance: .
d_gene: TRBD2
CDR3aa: CSVDATFQAGEAVLAGYNEQFF
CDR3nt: TGCAGCGTTGATGCTACGTTCCAAGCGGGAGAAGCGGTGTTAGCGGGCTACAATGAGCAGTTCTTC

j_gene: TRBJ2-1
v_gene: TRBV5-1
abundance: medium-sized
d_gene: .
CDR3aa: CASSSERKQFF
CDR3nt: TGCGCCAGCAGCTCTGAACGAAAGCAGTTCTTC

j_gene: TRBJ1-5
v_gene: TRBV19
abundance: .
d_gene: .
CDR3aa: CAISGTFNSNQPQHF
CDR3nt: TGTGCCATTAGCGGGACATTTAATAGCAATCAGCCCCAGCATTTT

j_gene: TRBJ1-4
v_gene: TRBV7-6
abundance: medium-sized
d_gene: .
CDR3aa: CASSLGREKLFF
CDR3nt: TGTGCCAGCAGCTTAGGAAGGGAAAAACTGTTTTTT

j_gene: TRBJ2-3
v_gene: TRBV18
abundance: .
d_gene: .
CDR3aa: CASSGVETAVQYF
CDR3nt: TGTGCCAGCTCCGGGGTCGAGACAGCGGTACAGTATTTT

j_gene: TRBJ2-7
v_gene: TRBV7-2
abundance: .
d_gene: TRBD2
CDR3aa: CASSLPGGRGNPYEQYF
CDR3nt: TGTGCCAGCAGCTTACCTGGGGGGAGGGGAAACCCCTACGAGCAGTACTTC

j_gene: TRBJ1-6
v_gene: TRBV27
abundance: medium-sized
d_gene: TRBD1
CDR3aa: CASSFDSTGFGDSPLHF
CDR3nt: TGTGCCAGCAGTTTCGATTCGACAGGGTTTGGGGATTCACCCCTCCACTTT

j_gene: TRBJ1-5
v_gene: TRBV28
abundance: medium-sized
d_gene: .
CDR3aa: CASSTTLTDQPQHF
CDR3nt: TGTGCCAGCAGTACTACACTCACTGATCAGCCCCAGCATTTT

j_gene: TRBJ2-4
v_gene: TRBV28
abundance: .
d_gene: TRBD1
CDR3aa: CASSKQGARAKNIQYF
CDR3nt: TGTGCCAGCAGCAAACAGGGGGCTAGGGCCAAAAACATTCAGTACTTC

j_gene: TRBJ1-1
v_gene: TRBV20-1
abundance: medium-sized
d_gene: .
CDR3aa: CSARDLQGTEAFF
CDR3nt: TGCAGTGCTAGAGATTTACAGGGCACTGAAGCTTTCTTT

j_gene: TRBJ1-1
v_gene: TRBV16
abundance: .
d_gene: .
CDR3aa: CASSQSTGSATEAFF
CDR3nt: TGTGCCAGCAGCCAATCTACAGGGAGTGCCACTGAAGCTTTCTTT